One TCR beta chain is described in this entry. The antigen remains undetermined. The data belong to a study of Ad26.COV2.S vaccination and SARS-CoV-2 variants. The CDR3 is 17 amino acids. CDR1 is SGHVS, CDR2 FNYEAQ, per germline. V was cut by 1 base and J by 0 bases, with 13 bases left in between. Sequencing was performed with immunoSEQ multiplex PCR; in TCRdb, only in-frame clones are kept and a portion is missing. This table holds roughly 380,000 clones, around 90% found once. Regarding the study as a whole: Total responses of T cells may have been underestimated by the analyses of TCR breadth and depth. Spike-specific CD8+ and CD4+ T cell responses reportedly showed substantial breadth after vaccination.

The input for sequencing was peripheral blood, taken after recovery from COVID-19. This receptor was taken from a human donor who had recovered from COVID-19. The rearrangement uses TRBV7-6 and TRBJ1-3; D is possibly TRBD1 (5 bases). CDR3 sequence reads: CASSLGSTGLSGNTIYF. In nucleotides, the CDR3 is TGTGCCAGCAGCTTAGGCAGCACAGGTCTCTCTGGAAACACCATATATTTT.